This note documents a single TCR beta chain sequence. Its antigen remains unknown. Uncontrolled infections, pregnancy, lactation or other autoimmune diseases led to patient exclusion. This specimen belongs to a study of Graves' ophthalmopathy and Graves' hyperthyroidism. Findings of the study overall: Ophthalmopathy and stable hyperthyroidism were discriminated by a 13-signature model, with over 85% sensitivity and 65% to 83% specificity.

The germline V gene has CDR1 SGHTA and CDR2 FQGNSA. V lost 5 bases and J lost 3, with 14 bases in between. The CDR3 spans 14 residues. Researchers took RNA transcripts and amplified TCR beta CDR3 regions from them. The first round was an RT-PCR with HTBI primers, and the second round was a multiplex PCR. TCRdb itself ran the multiplex PCR reads through MiXCR, one entry per CDR3 protein. The sample carries about 150,000 distinct CDR3 sequences, more than 30% recorded once. J is TRBJ2-7 and V is TRBV7-2; D may be TRBD2 (5 bases). The sequence derives from a middle-aged woman with Graves' ophthalmopathy. Material for sequencing was peripheral blood. CDR3 sequence reads: CASSPNLGSYEQYF. The CDR3 nucleotides read TGTGCCAGCAGCCCCAACCTAGGGAGCTACGAGCAGTACTTC.